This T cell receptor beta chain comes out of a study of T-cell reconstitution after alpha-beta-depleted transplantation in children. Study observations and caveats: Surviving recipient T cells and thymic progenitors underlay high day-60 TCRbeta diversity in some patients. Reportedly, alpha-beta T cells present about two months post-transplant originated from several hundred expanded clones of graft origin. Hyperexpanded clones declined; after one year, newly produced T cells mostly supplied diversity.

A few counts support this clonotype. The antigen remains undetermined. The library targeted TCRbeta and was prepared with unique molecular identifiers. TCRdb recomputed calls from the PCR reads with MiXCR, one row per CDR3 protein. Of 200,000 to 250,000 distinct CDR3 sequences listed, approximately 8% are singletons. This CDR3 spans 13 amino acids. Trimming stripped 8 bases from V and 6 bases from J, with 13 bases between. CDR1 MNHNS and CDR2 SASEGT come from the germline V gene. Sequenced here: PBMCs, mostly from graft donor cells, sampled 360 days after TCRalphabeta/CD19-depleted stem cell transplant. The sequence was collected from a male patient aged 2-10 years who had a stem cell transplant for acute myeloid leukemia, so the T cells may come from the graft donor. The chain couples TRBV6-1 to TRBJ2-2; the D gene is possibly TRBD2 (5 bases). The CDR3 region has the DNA TGTGCCAGCCCCTCCCGCGGGCCCGGGGAGCTGTTTTTT. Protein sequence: CASPSRGPGELFF.